This TCR beta chain was retrieved from a study of control samples from healthy donors and cancer patients. TCRdb keeps only in-frame clones here, not all; method: immunoSEQ multiplex PCR. In the table there are around 200,000 clones, about nine tenths of which are singletons. This receptor was obtained from a woman younger than 45 in good health. Sequencing was done on a sample of blood.

The CDR3: CASSRPDRKGHGYTF. The CDR3 nucleotides read TGTGCCAGTAGTAGACCTGACAGGAAAGGACATGGCTACACCTTC. This chain links TRBV19 with TRBJ1-2, with a possible D match to TRBD1 (6 bases). V gave up 4 bases and J gave up 6 bases, with 18 bases separating them. Germline CDR1 and CDR2: LNHDA and SQIVND (reference sequence). This CDR3 has 15 amino acids.